This T cell receptor (beta chain) stems from a study of T cell responses to AZD1222 COVID-19 vaccine. Points from the study as a whole: Only five or six AZD1222 recipients were seropositive at baseline.

TCRdb's table, derived via immunoSEQ multiplex PCR, lists solely in-frame clones and lacks some. The sample lists about 170,000 clones; around 90% were seen once. Details on this clone: The antigen is undetermined.

Germline-derived CDR1 and CDR2 are GTSNPN and SVGIG (reference sequence). This CDR3 has 15 amino acids. The V gene lost 2 bases and the J gene lost 6 bases, with 18 bases spanning the gap. This sample comprised peripheral blood, obtained 28 days after the second AZD1222 dose. This clonotype was obtained from an adult who received the AZD1222 COVID-19 vaccine. V usage is TRBV30 and J usage is TRBJ2-3; D remains ambiguous. The CDR3 here is CAWSIPGIVADTQYF. CDR3 nucleotides: TGTGCCTGGAGTATACCTGGGATTGTCGCGGATACGCAGTATTTT.